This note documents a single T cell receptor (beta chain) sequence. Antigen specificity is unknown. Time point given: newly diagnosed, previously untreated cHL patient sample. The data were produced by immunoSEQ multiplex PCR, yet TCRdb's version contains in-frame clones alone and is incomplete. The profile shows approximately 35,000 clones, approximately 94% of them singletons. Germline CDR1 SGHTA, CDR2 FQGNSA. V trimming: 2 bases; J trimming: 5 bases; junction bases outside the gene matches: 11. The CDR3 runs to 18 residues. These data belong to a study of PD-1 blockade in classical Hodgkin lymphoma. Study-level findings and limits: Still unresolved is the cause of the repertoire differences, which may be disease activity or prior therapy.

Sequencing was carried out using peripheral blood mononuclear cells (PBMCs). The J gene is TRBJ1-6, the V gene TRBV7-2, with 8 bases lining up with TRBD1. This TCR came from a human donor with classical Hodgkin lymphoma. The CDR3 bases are TGTGCCAGCAGCTTATTTCGGACAGGGAGCCCAAATAATTCACCCCTCCACTTT. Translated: CASSLFRTGSPNNSPLHF.